A single sample is the source of the 13 T cell receptor beta chains below, sequenced in a study of cytomegalovirus exposure and HLA in healthy donors. The PCR used 60 Vbeta and 13 Jbeta primers. Assay used: immunoSEQ multiplex PCR; TCRdb lists only in-frame clones, some missing. The table lists 110,000 to 150,000 clones, less than 85% of them singletons, with 6.5% to 7% in the top ten. Input material: PBMCs. The source is a man aged 35-49 years in good health and CMV-seropositive.

This chain joins TRBV27 and TRBJ1-5; TRBD1 is a possible D gene (5 bases). Germline CDR1 is MNHEY and CDR2 is SMNVEV (reference sequence). The CDR3 is 14 amino acids. V was cut by 5 bases and J by 2 bases, with 10 bases left in between. The DNA for the CDR3 is TGTGCCAGCAGTCAGGGATACGGCAATCAGCCCCAGCATTTT. Encoded protein: CASSQGYGNQPQHF.

V gene TRBV7-9 combines with J gene TRBJ2-7, with D unclear. The germline V and J ends were trimmed by 2 bases and 0 bases, with 5 bases remaining between them. This CDR3 is 13 amino acids long. In germline, CDR1 is SEHNR, CDR2 FQNEAQ (reference sequence). The CDR3 sequence is CASSLSVSYEQYF. The CDR3 DNA reads TGTGCCAGCAGCTTATCTGTCTCCTACGAGCAGTACTTC.

The chain couples TRBV5-1 to TRBJ2-7; weak D call: TRBD1 (5 bases). CDR1 SGHRS and CDR2 YFSETQ come from the germline V gene. Between the trimmed V and J ends, which lost 2 bases and 1 base, there was a span of 7 bases. This CDR3 spans 13 amino acids. The CDR3 spells CASSLRQSYEQYF. The DNA for the CDR3 is TGCGCCAGCAGCTTACGACAGTCCTACGAGCAGTACTTC.

This chain uses TRBV4-2 with TRBJ2-1; tentatively, D is TRBD2 (6 bases). The V end was cut by 4 bases, the J end by 1 base, with 11 bases between. This CDR3 has 15 residues. Germline assignment: CDR1 LGHNA and CDR2 YNFKEQ. The CDR3 loop reads CASSPTGTSYNEQFF. In DNA form, the CDR3 reads TGTGCCAGCAGCCCTACTGGGACTTCCTACAATGAGCAGTTCTTC.

Details on this clone: Other DNA sequences within the sample encode an identical CDR3. This chain connects TRBV29-1 to TRBJ2-1; TRBD2 matches 9 bases. The CDR3 runs to 13 residues. Germline CDR1 is SQVTM and CDR2 is ANQGSEA. V lost 4 bases, J lost 2 bases, and 0 bases stayed unmatched. The CDR3 loop is CSVVAGAYNEQFF. Written as DNA, the CDR3 is TGCAGCGTTGTAGCGGGAGCCTACAATGAGCAGTTCTTC.

This clone was found a few times. The V gene is TRBV29-1, the J gene TRBJ1-1, with a possible D match to TRBD1 (6 bases). The CDR3 loop spans 13 amino acids. Germline V CDR1 and CDR2: SQVTM, ANQGSEA. Trimming pared 6 bases from V and 1 base from J, leaving 12 bases between. Written as DNA, the CDR3 is TGCAGCGTCCTGGACAGAAAGAACACTGAAGCTTTCTTT. Translating gives CSVLDRKNTEAFF.

A few counts support this clone. The chain uses TRBV29-1 and TRBJ1-1, with TRBD1 matching 8 bases. Germline assignment: CDR1 SQVTM and CDR2 ANQGSEA. The CDR3 covers 13 residues. Trimming cost V 2 bases and J 7 bases; bases outside gene matches: 6. CDR3 nucleotides: TGCAGCGTTGAACCAGGGGGCAGGATTGAAGCTTTCTTT. It encodes CSVEPGGRIEAFF.

The rearrangement uses TRBV5-1 and TRBJ2-7; 7 bases align to TRBD1. After removal of 4 bases from V and 5 bases from J, the junction contained 9 bases not matched to a gene. CDR1 is SGHRS, CDR2 YFSETQ, per germline. This CDR3 has 14 amino acids. Here the CDR3 reads CASSLPDRADEQYF. The CDR3 DNA sequence: TGCGCCAGCAGCCTCCCCGACAGGGCGGACGAGCAGTACTTC.

The V call is TRBV25-1, the J call TRBJ2-7; 8 bases match TRBD1. Germline trimming cut 6 bases from V and 6 bases from J; bases unmatched to any gene: 4. Looked up from germline, CDR1 is MGHDK and CDR2 is SYGVNS. The CDR3 runs 12 residues. The CDR3: CASRGTGIEQYF. For the CDR3, the DNA is TGTGCCAGCAGAGGGACAGGCATCGAGCAGTACTTC.

This clone has a handful of counts. CDR3 DNA: TGTGCCATCAGTGGTGCTCATGGCAGGACAGATACGCAGTATTTT. It encodes CAISGAHGRTDTQYF. The rearrangement links TRBV10-3 to TRBJ2-3; no definite D call. Germline V gene data show CDR1 as ENHRY and CDR2 as SYGVKD. The V gene lost 4 bases and the J gene lost 3 bases, with 14 bases spanning the gap. The CDR3 loop spans 15 amino acids.

V usage is TRBV4-2 and J usage is TRBJ2-1; TRBD2 matches at 8 bases. The CDR3 runs to 17 residues. The germline V gene encodes CDR1 LGHNA and CDR2 YNFKEQ. Germline trimming cut 1 base from V and 4 bases from J; bases unmatched to any gene: 9. The CDR3 region has the DNA TGTGCCAGCAGCCAAGGGGAACGGGCTAGCGGGTACAATGAGCAGTTCTTC. This encodes CASSQGERASGYNEQFF.

This rearrangement joins TRBV18 to TRBJ2-5, with 11 positions matching TRBD1. The CDR3 is 15 residues long. From germline, CDR1 is KGHSH and CDR2 LQKENI. J was trimmed by 1 base and V by 3 bases; bases with no gene match: 1. The CDR3 DNA reads TGTGCCAGCTCACCGGGGACAGGGGGCCAAGAGACCCAGTACTTC. It encodes CASSPGTGGQETQYF.

This clone has more than one count but fewer than ten. The J gene is TRBJ2-6, the V gene TRBV28, with 10 bases identical to TRBD1. V trimming: 5 bases; J trimming: 1 base; junction bases outside the gene matches: 11. Germline V lookup: CDR1 MDHEN, CDR2 SYDVKM. The CDR3 is made up of 19 amino acids. The CDR3 coding sequence is TGTGCCAGCAGTCCCCTCCGACAGGGGGCGTTTTCTGGGGCCAACGTCCTGACTTTC. This gives the protein CASSPLRQGAFSGANVLTF.